This T cell receptor beta chain came from a study of OX40 agonist ivuxolimab in advanced cancers. In the study overall: Ivuxolimab was an agonistic, fully human IgG2 monoclonal antibody directed against OX40 (CD134), a costimulatory receptor. Intravenous ivuxolimab was administered to patients every 2 weeks at six dose levels: 0.01, 0.1, 0.3, 1.5, 3 and 10 mg/kg. Of the 50 to 55 patients in dose escalation, about 20 had hepatocellular carcinoma, some 15 had melanoma, 9 had renal cell carcinoma and 9 had head and neck cancer. A male proportion of around 81% and a mean age of approximately 62 years, ranging from about 23 to 79, were recorded for the dose-escalation cohort. Patients were allowed to have had prior anti-PD-1, anti-PD-L1 or anti-CTLA-4 therapy, and 30% to 50% of the dose-escalation patients had previously received checkpoint inhibitors. Partial responses occurred in three dose-escalation patients: two with cutaneous melanoma and one with hepatocellular carcinoma. Peripheral TCRbeta sequencing aimed to test whether ivuxolimab altered TCR sequence diversity and caused clonal T-cell expansion. The paper describes the monotherapy dose-escalation part (N of about 54 patients) of the phase I trial of ivuxolimab. Summary of the overall study and its limitations: Clonal expansion of both CD4+ and CD8+ blood T cells was observed from baseline to week 6 at doses 0.1 to 3.0 mg/kg. The antigen specificity of the clonally expanded peripheral T cells was not determined. After ivuxolimab, expanded clones were on average more numerous among CD8+ T cells than among CD4+ T cells. Low levels of normalized T-cell clonal expansion were also shown by some nonresponding patients. In the 0.1-3.0 mg/kg groups, partial responders were among the patients with the lowest normalized peripheral clonal expansion, particularly in CD8+ T cells.

Genomic DNA was isolated from the sorted cells so that the TCRbeta CDR3 region could be sequenced. TCRbeta CDR3 regions were sequenced using the immunoSEQ Assay. Not all clones reach the TCRdb copy of this immuneACCESS table, which keeps in-frame sequences only. Checked studies attribute under half of the gap to unresolved V genes and leave the rest unexplained. This sample has 35,000 to 45,000 clones in its table, and roughly nine tenths of those were observed once. The ten largest clones add up to under 5.5% of the sample. As concerns this clone: Its antigen specificity is not known. Per-base quality was not reported, and no clone a single base away is much larger than it.

Patients with a history of autoimmune disease or receiving systemic immunosuppression were excluded from the trial. Peripheral blood for TCR sequencing was drawn from every dose cohort at baseline, at cycle 4 day 1 and at cycle 7 day 1. The samples were drawn from a first-in-human, open-label, multicenter phase I dose-escalation trial of ivuxolimab. Adults with locally advanced or metastatic melanoma, renal cell, hepatocellular, or head and neck squamous cell carcinoma were enrolled in the trial. Before TCR sequencing, CD4+ T cells and CD8+ T cells were sorted from peripheral blood as separate populations. V is pared back by 1 base and J by 5 bases, with 12 bases lying between the germline termini. The CDR3 holds 14 amino acids from the cysteine to the phenylalanine. Just CDR3 DNA is preserved here, 42 bases in frame from base 1. CDR1 and CDR2 (SGHVS, FNYEAQ) derive from the germline V gene.

Sequencing was performed on CD4+ or CD8+ T cells sorted from blood, taken in a trial of the OX40 agonist ivuxolimab. The receptor comes from an adult with an advanced solid tumor such as melanoma, head and neck, liver or kidney cancer. In this chain, TRBV7-6 is recombined with TRBJ2-7, with no confident D gene call. The CDR3 reads CASSLVGPDDEQYF. The sequenced DNA: TGTGCCAGCAGCTTAGTAGGGCCAGACGACGAGCAGTACTTC.